The 27 T cell receptor beta chains below all came from one sample that was sequenced in a study of blood T cell repertoires in COVID-19. Profiled with immunoSEQ multiplex PCR; TCRdb holds only in-frame clones, not every one. The sample lists some 380,000 clones; 90% were seen once. Sequenced: peripheral blood. These receptors were obtained from a man between 18 and 29 years old with active or convalescent COVID-19.

The CDR3 nucleotides are TGTGCCAGCAGTTTTCCGGGCGCAGGGTTCTACGAGCAGTACTTC. Translation: CASSFPGAGFYEQYF. The chain recombines TRBV28 with TRBJ2-7; TRBD1 is a possible D gene (5 bases). The CDR3 is 15 amino acids. Trimming pared 3 bases from V and 3 bases from J, leaving 15 bases between. Germline V lookup: CDR1 MDHEN, CDR2 SYDVKM.

The chain has TRBV5-1 and TRBJ1-1; 8 nucleotides match TRBD1. With 4 bases clipped from V and 5 bases from J, the junction kept 10 bases outside the gene matches. The CDR3 loop spans 15 amino acids. Looked up from germline, CDR1 is SGHRS and CDR2 is YFSETQ. The CDR3 region is CASSTTGGPGTEAFF. The CDR3 coding sequence is TGCGCCAGCAGCACTACAGGGGGGCCGGGGACTGAAGCTTTCTTT.

This chain connects TRBV9 to TRBJ2-3; 11 bases agree with TRBD2. Germline assignment: CDR1 SGDLS and CDR2 YYNGEE. This CDR3 spans 16 amino acids. V dropped 1 base and J dropped 1; count of bases not matched to a gene: 2. The CDR3 here is CASSVSLAGGTDTQYF. CDR3 nucleotide sequence: TGTGCCAGCAGCGTATCACTAGCGGGGGGCACAGATACGCAGTATTTT.

The genes are TRBV7-9 and TRBJ2-7, with D possibly matching TRBD2 (6 bases). The CDR3 runs 14 residues. Germline-derived CDR1 and CDR2 are SEHNR and FQNEAQ (reference sequence). Deletions cut 5 bases from V and 0 bases from J, with 11 bases between. The CDR3 sequence: CASSPPGSSYEQYF. Written as DNA, the CDR3 is TGTGCCAGCAGCCCCCCCGGGAGCTCCTACGAGCAGTACTTC.

The rearrangement joins TRBV6-5 to TRBJ2-7; tentatively, D is TRBD1 (6 bases). This CDR3 has 15 residues. Germline lookup yields CDR1 MNHEY and CDR2 SVGAGI. The V gene lost 8 bases and the J gene lost 3 bases, with 20 bases spanning the gap. The CDR3 is CASGKRGIPCYEQYF. Here the CDR3 DNA reads TGTGCCAGCGGCAAAAGGGGGATCCCCTGCTACGAGCAGTACTTC.

The rearrangement uses TRBV19 and TRBJ2-5; weak D call: TRBD1 (7 bases). Germline values: CDR1 LNHDA, CDR2 SQIVND (reference sequence). V was shortened by 8 bases and J by 6 bases, with 19 bases between the two germline ends. The CDR3 spans 14 residues. CDR3 amino acids: CASSHGRGEKTQYF. DNA of the CDR3: TGTGCCAGTTCCCACGGCAGGGGGGAAAAGACCCAGTACTTC.

In DNA, the CDR3 is TGTGCCAGCAGCTTATGGGACAGGCCCCTGGAAAAACTGTTTTTT. This sequence encodes CASSLWDRPLEKLFF. The chain uses TRBV7-6 and TRBJ1-4, with TRBD1 matching 8 bases. Trimming took 2 bases from V and 8 from J; bases not matched to a gene: 7. There are 15 residues in the CDR3. Germline assignment: CDR1 SGHVS and CDR2 FNYEAQ.

This chain links TRBV6-2 or TRBV6-3 with TRBJ2-7, with a tentative D call TRBD1 (6 bases). This CDR3 region has 14 residues. Germline V gene sequence: CDR1 MNHEY, CDR2 SVGEGT. The V and J ends lost 5 bases and 3 bases respectively, with 14 bases between them. The CDR3 here is CASSPSPQGYEQYF. CDR3 coding DNA: TGTGCCAGCAGTCCGAGTCCACAGGGCTACGAGCAGTACTTC.

The table lists this clone with a few counts. The chain uses TRBV2 and TRBJ1-1, with TRBD1 matching over 7 bases. CDR1 SNHLY and CDR2 FYNNEI come from the germline V gene. J was trimmed by 6 bases and V by 7 bases; bases with no gene match: 11. There are 14 residues in the CDR3. The CDR3 protein is CASTLNGQDAEAFF. The CDR3 coding sequence is TGTGCCAGCACCTTGAACGGACAGGACGCTGAAGCTTTCTTT.

The V gene is TRBV5-1, the J gene TRBJ1-4, with D possibly TRBD1 on 6 matching bases. Germline V CDR1 and CDR2: SGHRS, YFSETQ. V was clipped by 5 bases and J by 5 bases, with 13 bases between them. The CDR3 extends over 14 amino acids. Here the CDR3 DNA reads TGCGCCAGCAGTTTCCGGGACATAAATGAAAAACTGTTTTTT. Amino acid sequence: CASSFRDINEKLFF. Using reference TRBV5-1 and TRBJ1-4 for the parts outside the CDR3, the full variable domain is KAGVTQTPRYLIKTRGQQVTLSCSPISGHRSVSWYQQTPGQGLQFLFEYFSETQRNKGNFPGRFSGRQFSNSRSEMNVSTLELGDSALYLCASSFRDINEKLFFGSGTQLSVL.

This clone was counted between two and nine times. The chain has TRBV5-1 and TRBJ1-2; TRBD1 agrees at 9 bases. V trimming: 0 bases; J trimming: 8 bases; junction bases outside the gene matches: 2. The CDR3 is made up of 13 amino acids. Per the germline V gene, CDR1 is SGHRS and CDR2 is YFSETQ. The CDR3 sequence: CASSLGTGVGYTF. In nucleotides, the CDR3 is TGCGCCAGCAGCTTGGGGACAGGGGTAGGCTACACCTTC.

The V and J genes are TRBV19 and TRBJ2-1; TRBD2 matches 7 bases. The CDR3 is 16 amino acids. The V gene's germline CDR1 is LNHDA and CDR2 SQIVND (reference sequence). With V trimmed by 2 bases and J by 4 bases, 8 bases remained unmatched. The CDR3, as DNA: TGTGCCAGTAGTATATGGGGCGGGAGCAGTTACAATGAGCAGTTCTTC. Protein product: CASSIWGGSSYNEQFF.

V is TRBV5-1 and J is TRBJ2-1; TRBD2 aligns across 14 bases. Germline CDR1 and CDR2: SGHRS and YFSETQ. There are 17 residues in the CDR3. Trimming removed 0 bases from V and 5 bases from J; junction bases left unmatched: 4. The CDR3 loop is CASSLGLAGGLDNEQFF. The CDR3 DNA sequence: TGCGCCAGCAGCTTGGGACTAGCGGGGGGGCTTGACAATGAGCAGTTCTTC.

The rearrangement uses TRBV7-9 and TRBJ1-1; the D is unclear. Germline V gene lookup returns CDR1 SEHNR and CDR2 FQNEAQ (reference sequence). V dropped 5 bases and J dropped 8 bases, with 15 bases sitting between them. CDR3 size: 13 residues. CDR3 loop: CASSPIFPSEAFF. The DNA of the CDR3 is TGTGCCAGCAGCCCTATTTTCCCCTCGGAAGCTTTCTTT.

The chain is built from TRBV7-2 and TRBJ2-4; 14 bases are a match to TRBD2. From germline, CDR1 is SGHTA and CDR2 FQGNSA. CDR3 length: 15 amino acids. Trimming at V came to 5 bases and at J to 6 bases, leaving 3 bases not matched to a gene. CDR3 coding DNA: TGTGCCAGCAGCCTCGGGACTAGCGGGAGAAACATTCAGTACTTC. This encodes CASSLGTSGRNIQYF.

This sequence joins TRBV21-1 and TRBJ1-5. TRBV21-1 is classified as a pseudogene. The CDR3 covers 15 residues. Here the CDR3 reads CASSKRGISNQPQHF. In DNA form, the CDR3 reads TGTGCCAGCAGCAAACGGGGGATTAGCAATCAGCCCCAGCATTTT.

The rearrangement joins TRBV4-2 to TRBJ2-5; D is possibly TRBD1 (5 bases). This CDR3 comprises 13 residues. Trimming stripped 1 base from V and 5 bases from J, with 8 bases between. Germline CDR1 and CDR2: LGHNA and YNFKEQ. Written as DNA, the CDR3 is TGTGCCAGCAGCCAAGTTAGGGGCGAGACCCAGTACTTC. It is translated as CASSQVRGETQYF.

V gene TRBV12-3 or TRBV12-4 combines with J gene TRBJ1-2; 8 positions match TRBD1. This CDR3 region has 12 residues. Unmatched junction bases numbered 6, after V lost 8 bases and J lost 7 bases. CDR3 sequence (DNA): TGTGCCAGCGACAGGGGATCGGGTGGCTACACCTTC. Protein sequence: CASDRGSGGYTF.

The chain carries TRBV27 and TRBJ2-3, with TRBD1 identical over 7 bases. The CDR3 is made up of 12 amino acids. Trimming at V came to 8 bases and at J to 4 bases, leaving 3 bases not matched to a gene. Germline-derived CDR1 and CDR2 are MNHEY and SMNVEV (reference sequence). CDR3 nucleotides: TGTGCCAGCTTTACAGGGGCAGATACGCAGTATTTT. The encoded protein is CASFTGADTQYF.

A few counts support this clone. The chain links TRBV11-1 to TRBJ1-2, with TRBD1 matching over 7 bases. Germline V CDR1 and CDR2: SGHAT, FQDESV (reference sequence). This CDR3 is built from 15 residues. The V gene end was trimmed by 5 bases and the J gene end by 4 bases; junction bases not matched to a gene: 10. CDR3: CASSPVVQGVYGYTF. CDR3 in DNA: TGTGCCAGCAGCCCAGTAGTCCAGGGGGTCTATGGCTACACCTTC.

The chain carries TRBV18 and TRBJ1-5, with unresolved D. The V end lost 3 bases, the J end lost 8 bases, and 11 bases lay between the germline ends. The CDR3 loop spans 13 amino acids. Germline loops: CDR1 KGHSH, CDR2 LQKENI. For the CDR3, the DNA is TGTGCCAGCTCACCTCGGGGATCTGAGCCCCAGCATTTT. Protein product: CASSPRGSEPQHF.

The J gene is TRBJ2-7, the V gene TRBV27; TRBD2 matches 9 bases. J was trimmed by 3 bases and V by 5 bases; bases with no gene match: 5. Germline values: CDR1 MNHEY, CDR2 SMNVEV (reference sequence). The CDR3 has 14 residues. This CDR3 is CASSAGTSIYEQYF. The CDR3 bases are TGTGCCAGCAGTGCCGGGACTAGCATCTACGAGCAGTACTTC.

This clone has just a few counts. The gene calls are TRBV4-2 and TRBJ1-3; 9 nucleotides line up with TRBD1. The CDR3 is 18 amino acids. The V gene's germline CDR1 is LGHNA and CDR2 YNFKEQ. V shed 0 bases and J 0 bases; nucleotides not matched to a gene: 6. The CDR3 sequence is CASSQEGTGLISGNTIYF. CDR3 nucleotide sequence: TGTGCCAGCAGCCAAGAAGGGACAGGGCTGATCTCTGGAAACACCATATATTTT.

The genes are TRBV10-3 and TRBJ1-5; TRBD1 agrees at 8 bases. Per germline, CDR1 ENHRY and CDR2 SYGVKD. CDR3 size: 16 residues. V lost 2 bases and J lost 5; bases outside the gene matches: 8. CDR3 residues: CAISERAGGRDQPQHF. Here the CDR3 DNA reads TGTGCCATCAGTGAGAGGGCAGGGGGCAGGGATCAGCCCCAGCATTTT.

This chain links TRBV19 with TRBJ2-2; TRBD1 aligns across 9 bases. This CDR3 spans 16 amino acids. V shed 5 bases and J 7 bases; nucleotides not matched to a gene: 11. Germline values: CDR1 LNHDA, CDR2 SQIVND (reference sequence). CDR3 bases: TGTGCCAGTAGTTTGTTACCGGGACAGGGCATCGGGGAGCTGTTTTTT. Translating it yields CASSLLPGQGIGELFF.

This rearrangement joins TRBV4-3 to TRBJ1-1; a possible D gene is TRBD1 (6 bases). Trimming left V 4 bases short and J 3 bases short, with 15 bases between. Germline V CDR1 and CDR2: LGHNA, YSLEER. The CDR3 sequence is 15 residues long. The CDR3 sequence: CASSLTGGLDTEAFF. CDR3 nucleotide sequence: TGCGCCAGCAGCCTGACAGGTGGGTTGGACACTGAAGCTTTCTTT.

This clone occurred a few times. This chain connects TRBV28 to TRBJ2-1, with 7 bases identical to TRBD1. With V trimmed by 11 bases and J by 2 bases, 3 bases remained unmatched. Germline assignment: CDR1 MDHEN and CDR2 SYDVKM. This CDR3 is built from 12 residues. The CDR3 is CAGQGAYNEQFF. The DNA for the CDR3 is TGTGCCGGGCAGGGGGCCTACAATGAGCAGTTCTTC.